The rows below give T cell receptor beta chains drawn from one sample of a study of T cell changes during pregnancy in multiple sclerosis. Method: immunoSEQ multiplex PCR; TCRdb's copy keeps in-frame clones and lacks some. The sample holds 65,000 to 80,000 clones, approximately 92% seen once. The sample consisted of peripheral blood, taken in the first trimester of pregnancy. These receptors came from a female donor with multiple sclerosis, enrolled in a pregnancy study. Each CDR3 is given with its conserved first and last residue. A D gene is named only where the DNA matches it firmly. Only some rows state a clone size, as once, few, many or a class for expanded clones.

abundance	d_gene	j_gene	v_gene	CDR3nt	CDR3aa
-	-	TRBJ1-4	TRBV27	TGTGCCAGCAGCCCGGGGGGGATTAATGAAAAACTGTTTTTT	CASSPGGINEKLFF
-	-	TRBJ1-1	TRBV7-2	TGTGCCAGCAGACCCGGGAACACTGAAGCTTTCTTT	CASRPGNTEAFF
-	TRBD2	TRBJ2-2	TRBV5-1	TGCGCCAGCAGCTGGGTAGCGGGAGCGGCCGGGGAGCTGTTTTTT	CASSWVAGAAGELFF
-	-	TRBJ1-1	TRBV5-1	TGCGCCAGCAGCTTGGCCAGGGGTACCACTGAAGCTTTCTTT	CASSLARGTTEAFF
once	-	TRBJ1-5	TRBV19	TGTGCCAGTACAAACTCGGGGGGAATTCAGCCCCAGCATTTT	CASTNSGGIQPQHF
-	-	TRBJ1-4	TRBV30	TGTGCCTGGGGAGGAAGCCCTAATGAAAAACTGTTTTTT	CAWGGSPNEKLFF
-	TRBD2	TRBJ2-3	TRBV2	TGTGCCAGCAGGCGTGAGCGGGGGGGCACAGATACGCAGTATTTT	CASRRERGGTDTQYF
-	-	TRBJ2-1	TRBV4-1	TGCGCCAGCAGCCTGAGGGACACCGACAATGAGCAGTTCTTC	CASSLRDTDNEQFF
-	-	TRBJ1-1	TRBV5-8	TGTGCCAGCAGCTTGGAGGGGCTACCTACTGAAGCTTTCTTT	CASSLEGLPTEAFF
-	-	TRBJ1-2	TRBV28	TGTGCCAGCAGTTTAACCCTAGGAGGTGGCTACACCTTC	CASSLTLGGGYTF
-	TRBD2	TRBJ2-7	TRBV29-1	TGCAGCGTTGATACTAGCGGGAGCTACGAGCAGTACTTC	CSVDTSGSYEQYF
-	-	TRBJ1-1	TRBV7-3	TGTGCCAGCAGCTTGGGGGGGGTTATCACTGAAGCTTTCTTT	CASSLGGVITEAFF
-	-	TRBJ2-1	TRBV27	TGTGCCAGCAGTCCCGGGGGTGAGCAGTTCTTC	CASSPGGEQFF
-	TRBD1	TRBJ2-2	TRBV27	TGTGCCAGCAGTCCGTGGACAGGCCAGGGCGGGGAGCTGTTTTTT	CASSPWTGQGGELFF
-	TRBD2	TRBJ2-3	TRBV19	TGTGCCAGTAGTATCCTAGCGGGGGGCGGATCAGATACGCAGTATTTT	CASSILAGGGSDTQYF
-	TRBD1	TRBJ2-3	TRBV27	TGTGCCAGCAGTTTTCAGGGACAGGGACTCACAGATACGCAGTATTTT	CASSFQGQGLTDTQYF
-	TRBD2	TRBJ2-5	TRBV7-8	TGTGCCAGCAGCTTAGCGCGACTAGCGGGGGGCCGGTACCAAGAGACCCAGTACTTC	CASSLARLAGGRYQETQYF
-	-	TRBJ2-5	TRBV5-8	TGTGCCAGCAGCCCGGGGGTACCCGTGGAGACCCAGTACTTC	CASSPGVPVETQYF
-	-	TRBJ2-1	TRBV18	TGTGCCAGCTCACCACCCGCTCGGGGGACCTCCTACAATGAGCAGTTCTTC	CASSPPARGTSYNEQFF
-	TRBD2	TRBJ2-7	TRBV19	TGTGCCAGTACCAAAGTAGCGGGAGCATCCTACGAGCAGTACTTC	CASTKVAGASYEQYF
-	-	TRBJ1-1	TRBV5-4	TGTGCCAGCAGCTTCCCGCAGGCGATTTCCACTGAAGCTTTCTTT	CASSFPQAISTEAFF
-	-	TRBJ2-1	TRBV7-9	TGTGCCAGCAGCTTAGCGGGGCCGGATTACAATGAGCAGTTCTTC	CASSLAGPDYNEQFF
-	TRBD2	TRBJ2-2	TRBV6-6	TGTGCCAGCAGTTACCTGGACGGGGGGACCGGGGAGCTGTTTTTT	CASSYLDGGTGELFF
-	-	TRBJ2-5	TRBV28	TGTGCCAGCCGACAGGAAGATGTAGGCCAAGAGACCCAGTACTTC	CASRQEDVGQETQYF